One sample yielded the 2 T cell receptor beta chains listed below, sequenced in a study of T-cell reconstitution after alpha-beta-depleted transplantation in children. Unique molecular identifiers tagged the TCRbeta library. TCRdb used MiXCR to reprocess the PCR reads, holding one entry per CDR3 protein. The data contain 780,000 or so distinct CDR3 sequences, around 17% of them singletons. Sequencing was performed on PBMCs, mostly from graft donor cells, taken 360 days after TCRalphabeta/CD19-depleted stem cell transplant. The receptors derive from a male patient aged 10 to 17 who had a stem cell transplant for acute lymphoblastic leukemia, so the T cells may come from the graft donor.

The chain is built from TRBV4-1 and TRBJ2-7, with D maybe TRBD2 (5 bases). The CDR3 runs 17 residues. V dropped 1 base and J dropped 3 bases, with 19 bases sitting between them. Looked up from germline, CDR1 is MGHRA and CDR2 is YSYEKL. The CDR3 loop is CASSQVGGRRSGYEQYF. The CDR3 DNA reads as TGCGCCAGCAGCCAAGTCGGAGGCCGGCGGAGTGGCTACGAGCAGTACTTC.

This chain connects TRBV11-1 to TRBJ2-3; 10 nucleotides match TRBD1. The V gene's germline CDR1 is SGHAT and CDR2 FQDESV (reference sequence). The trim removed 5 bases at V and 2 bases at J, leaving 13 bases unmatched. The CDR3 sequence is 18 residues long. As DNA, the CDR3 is TGTGCCAGCAGCCCTCAGGGGCGGGGACAGGGGAACACAGATACGCAGTATTTT. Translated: CASSPQGRGQGNTDTQYF.